What follows describes a single T cell receptor beta chain. Its antigen has not been determined. Within one base of it there is no much larger clone, and no base qualities were kept. The data originate from a study of OX40 agonist ivuxolimab in advanced cancers. Study-wide context: Ivuxolimab, which targeted the costimulatory receptor OX40 (CD134), was an agonistic, fully human IgG2 monoclonal antibody. Intravenous ivuxolimab was administered to patients every 2 weeks at six dose levels: 0.01, 0.1, 0.3, 1.5, 3 and 10 mg/kg. Among the approximately 50 dose-escalation patients, around 19 had hepatocellular carcinoma, 15 or so melanoma, 9 renal cell carcinoma and 9 head and neck cancer. The dose-escalation cohort was approximately 83% male with a mean age of about 60 years, ranging from 23 to 79. Prior anti-PD-1, anti-PD-L1 or anti-CTLA-4 therapy was permitted, and less than 45% of dose-escalation patients had received checkpoint inhibitors. Partial responses occurred in three dose-escalation patients, of whom one had hepatocellular carcinoma and two had cutaneous melanoma. Peripheral TCRbeta sequencing was intended to test whether TCR sequence diversity was altered and clonal T-cell expansion was caused by ivuxolimab. The paper covers the monotherapy dose-escalation part of the phase I ivuxolimab trial, which included N ≈ 57 patients. The investigation overall reported the following: After ivuxolimab, CD8+ T cells had more expanded clones than CD4+ T cells on average. Low levels of normalized T-cell clonal expansion were also seen in some patients who did not respond. The antigen specificity of the peripheral T cells that underwent clonal expansion was not determined. At doses of 0.1 to 3.0 mg/kg, clonal expansion of both CD4+ and CD8+ blood T cells was observed from baseline to week 6. In partial responders in the 0.1-3.0 mg/kg groups, normalized peripheral clonal expansion was found to be among the lowest, especially among CD8+ T cells.

Genomic DNA was extracted from sorted cells for sequencing of the TCRbeta CDR3 region. The immunoSEQ Assay was used for sequencing of TCRbeta CDR3 regions. In TCRdb, the immuneACCESS table is reduced to in-frame sequences with V and J assigned. These tables do not hold every clone; where another copy was compared, an unresolved V gene accounts for under half, and the others remain unexplained. The table for this sample lists about 30,000 clones; 90% of them were counted only once. In total, the top ten clones hold 24% of the sample. Patients with autoimmune disease history or receiving systemic immunosuppression were excluded from the trial. Peripheral blood for TCR sequencing was drawn from every dose cohort at baseline, at cycle 4 day 1 and at cycle 7 day 1. Samples were obtained from an open-label, multicenter, first-in-human phase I dose-escalation trial of ivuxolimab. Adults with locally advanced or metastatic melanoma, renal cell, hepatocellular, or head and neck squamous cell carcinoma were enrolled in the trial. Before TCR sequencing, CD4+ T cells and CD8+ T cells were sorted from peripheral blood as separate populations.

Looking up the germline V gene yields CDR1 MNHNS and CDR2 SASEGT. Including the terminal cysteine and phenylalanine, the CDR3 comprises 15 residues. The retained sequence is limited to the CDR3, 45 bases, with the frame set at the first base. Trimming accounts for 5 bases at V and 3 bases at J, while the number of junction bases matched to no gene is 10. The TCR comes from an adult with an advanced solid tumor such as melanoma, head and neck, liver or kidney cancer. Sequencing was performed on CD4+ or CD8+ T cells sorted from blood, taken in a trial of the OX40 agonist ivuxolimab. The chain uses TRBV6-1 and TRBJ2-7, and TRBD1 matches 7 of the central bases. In nucleotides, the sequence is TGTGCCAGCAGTCTTTCGACAGGGTTTCGCTACGAGCAGTACTTC. Its product reads: CASSLSTGFRYEQYF.